The next 19 T cell receptor beta chains were all read from a single sample in a study of blood T cell repertoires in COVID-19. Sequencing used immunoSEQ multiplex PCR; TCRdb keeps in-frame clones, though not all of them. This sample has over 100,000 clones, with 65% to 90% found just once. The sequencing sample was made of peripheral blood. These receptor sequences come from a woman aged 55-70 years with active or convalescent COVID-19.

In DNA form, the CDR3 reads TGTGCCAGCAGCGTACTCAGCGGGAGCGGGCTCGGGGAGCTGTTTTTT. Residues: CASSVLSGSGLGELFF. The chain joins TRBV7-8 to TRBJ2-2; 8 bases align to TRBD2. V was clipped by 5 bases and J by 7 bases; unmatched bases: 12. This CDR3 has 16 amino acids. Germline assignment: CDR1 SGHVS and CDR2 FQNEAQ.

This clone was recorded only once. The J gene is TRBJ2-3, the V gene TRBV9, with D possibly being TRBD1 (6 bases). This CDR3 has 15 residues. Germline assignment: CDR1 SGDLS and CDR2 YYNGEE. Trimming stripped 3 bases from V and 2 bases from J, with 13 bases between. The CDR3 protein is CASSERTAATDTQYF. In DNA, the CDR3 is TGTGCCAGCAGCGAGAGGACAGCTGCCACAGATACGCAGTATTTT.

This clone was observed a few times. CDR3 region: CASSETGMNTEAFF. In DNA form, the CDR3 reads TGCGCCAGCTCCGAGACAGGGATGAACACTGAAGCTTTCTTT. The chain has TRBV5-1 and TRBJ1-1; 7 positions match TRBD1. This CDR3 has 14 residues. The V segment lost 7 bases and the J segment 0 bases; nucleotides outside the gene matches: 6. From germline, CDR1 is SGHRS and CDR2 YFSETQ.

This chain joins TRBV4-3 and TRBJ2-2, with TRBD1 matching over 8 bases. The germline gives CDR1 LGHNA, CDR2 YSLEER. After removal of 1 base from V and 7 bases from J, the junction contained 2 bases not matched to a gene. This CDR3 has 14 amino acids. The CDR3 DNA is TGCGCCAGCAGCCAAGGGACAGGGTTCGGGGAGCTGTTTTTT. Its translation: CASSQGTGFGELFF.

The chain recombines TRBV19 with TRBJ2-2; 10 nucleotides line up with TRBD1. CDR1 and CDR2 (germline): LNHDA, SQIVND (reference sequence). The CDR3 extends over 15 amino acids. With V trimmed by 4 bases and J by 4 bases, 3 bases remained unmatched. CDR3 amino acids: CASSTRDRGTGELFF. CDR3 bases: TGTGCCAGTAGTACCCGGGACAGGGGCACCGGGGAGCTGTTTTTT.

The chain recombines TRBV4-2 with TRBJ2-3, with D perhaps TRBD2 (5 bases). The V gene lost 4 bases and the J gene lost 9 bases, with 20 bases spanning the gap. CDR3 length: 15 residues. Germline V gene data show CDR1 as LGHNA and CDR2 as YNFKEQ. CDR3 in amino acids: CASSPNRREGETQYF. CDR3 nucleotide sequence: TGTGCCAGCAGCCCCAATAGGAGAGAGGGAGAAACGCAGTATTTT.

The chain carries TRBV3-1 (or the pseudogene TRBV3-2) and TRBJ1-3; no definite D call. From germline, CDR1 is LGHDT and CDR2 YNNKEL (reference sequence). Between the trimmed V and J ends, which lost 1 base and 4 bases, there was a span of 8 bases. The CDR3 is 14 residues long. The chain's CDR3 is CASSQVAAGNTIYF. CDR3 bases: TGTGCCAGCAGCCAAGTAGCAGCCGGAAACACCATATATTTT.

The chain is built from TRBV18 and TRBJ1-5; D unresolved. CDR3 length: 13 amino acids. CDR1 is KGHSH and CDR2 is LQKENI in the germline V gene. The ends were cut back, 4 bases at V and 3 bases at J, with 7 bases in the middle. The DNA of the CDR3 is TGTGCCAGCTCACGACGGGACAATCAGCCCCAGCATTTT. This translates into CASSRRDNQPQHF. Full variable domain (remainder filled in from reference TRBV18 and TRBJ1-5): NAGVMQNPRHLVRRRGQEARLRCSPMKGHSHVYWYRQLPEEGLKFMVYLQKENIIDESGMPKERFSAEFPKEGPSILRIQQVVRGDSAAYFCASSRRDNQPQHFGDGTRLSIL.

The chain couples TRBV10-1 to TRBJ2-2, with D maybe TRBD1 (6 bases). The germline V gene encodes CDR1 WNHNN and CDR2 SYGVQD (reference sequence). The CDR3 contains 15 residues. The V end lost 5 bases, the J end lost 0 bases, and 10 bases lay between the germline ends. CDR3 nucleotides: TGCGCCAGCAGTCTGGGGACATCGAACACCGGGGAGCTGTTTTTT. It is translated as CASSLGTSNTGELFF.

The gene calls are TRBV5-6 and TRBJ1-2; TRBD1 agrees at 10 bases. V dropped 1 base and J dropped 7; count of bases not matched to a gene: 10. This CDR3 is 16 amino acids long. CDR1 and CDR2 (germline): SGHDT, YYEEEE. CDR3 DNA sequence: TGTGCCAGCAGCTTGCTATCCGGACAGGGGGTAGGTGGCTACACCTTC. It translates to CASSLLSGQGVGGYTF.

This sequence joins TRBV6-1 and TRBJ1-2; 7 positions match TRBD1. The CDR3 totals 13 residues. CDR1 is MNHNS and CDR2 is SASEGT in the germline V gene. V was clipped by 3 bases and J by 3 bases; unmatched bases: 1. CDR3 nucleotide sequence: TGTGCCAGCAGTGACGGACAGGACTATGGCTACACCTTC. Amino acids: CASSDGQDYGYTF.

The chain joins TRBV5-1 to TRBJ2-7; 10 bases align to TRBD1. The germline gives CDR1 SGHRS, CDR2 YFSETQ. This CDR3 is built from 16 residues. Trimming at V came to 4 bases and at J to 6 bases, leaving 13 bases not matched to a gene. The DNA for the CDR3 is TGCGCCAGCAGCCCTGCCGACAGGGGGCGATTCGGCGAGCAGTACTTC. It translates to CASSPADRGRFGEQYF.

The gene calls are TRBV5-4 and TRBJ2-7; D perhaps matches TRBD1 (5 bases). Trimming left V 4 bases short and J 0 bases short, with 17 bases between. This CDR3 comprises 16 residues. Germline loops: CDR1 SGHNT, CDR2 YYREEE (reference sequence). CDR3 in DNA: TGTGCCAGCAGCGCTGATGGGGCCATGTCCTCCTACGAGCAGTACGTC. This encodes CASSADGAMSSYEQYV.

The rearrangement uses TRBV21-1 and TRBJ2-5; the table's D call, TRBD1, has no DNA check behind it. TRBV21-1 is a documented pseudogene. This CDR3 has 17 amino acids. DNA for the CDR3: TGTGCCAGCAGTCCTAGCTCCCTGACAGGGTACCAAGAGACCCAGTACTTC. Encoded protein: CASSPSSLTGYQETQYF.

This chain's CDR3 is CASSLGSVNTEAFF. The CDR3 DNA reads as TGTGCCAGCAGCTTAGGGAGTGTGAACACTGAAGCTTTCTTT. J is TRBJ1-1 and V is TRBV13; D not resolved. From germline, CDR1 is PRHDT and CDR2 FYEKMQ (reference sequence). The ends were cut back, 0 bases at V and 0 bases at J, with 5 bases in the middle. The CDR3 loop spans 14 amino acids. The full variable domain, with the rest looked up from reference TRBV13 and TRBJ1-1, is AAGVIQSPRHLIKEKRETATLKCYPIPRHDTVYWYQQGPGQDPQFLISFYEKMQSDKGSIPDRFSAQQFSDYHSELNMSSLELGDSALYFCASSLGSVNTEAFFGQGTRLTVV.

A note on this clone: The junction departs from the called germline gene at one end, perhaps through a read error. The chain is built from TRBV11-2 and TRBJ2-1; a weak D match, TRBD2 (5 bases). Looked up from germline, CDR1 is SGHAT and CDR2 is FQNNGV. The CDR3 is 16 amino acids. The CDR3 reads CASSIEYSRTLNEQFF. The CDR3 DNA reads TGTGCCAGCAGCATAGAGTACTCGCGGACTCTCAATGAGCAGTTCTTC.

The chain has TRBV2 and TRBJ2-7; D possibly corresponds to TRBD1 (6 bases). V lost 10 bases and J lost 0, with 13 bases in between. Germline V gene lookup returns CDR1 SNHLY and CDR2 FYNNEI. This CDR3 has 13 residues. This CDR3 reads CATSRQDSYEQYV. For the CDR3, the DNA is TGTGCCACCTCAAGACAGGACTCCTACGAGCAGTACGTC.

This chain links TRBV7-2 with TRBJ1-4, with a possible D match to TRBD1 (6 bases). CDR1 and CDR2 from the germline V gene are SGHTA and FQGNSA. CDR3 length: 17 amino acids. Trimming took off 4 bases at V and 8 bases at J, with 23 bases between the two ends. The CDR3 DNA is TGTGCCAGCAGCTCTAGGGGGACCAGGGGCTTAGGGGAAAAACTGTTTTTT. It translates to CASSSRGTRGLGEKLFF.

V is TRBV27 and J is TRBJ2-2; a weak D match, TRBD2 (5 bases). Germline CDR1 MNHEY, CDR2 SMNVEV (reference sequence). CDR3 length: 13 amino acids. Trimming took off 2 bases at V and 5 bases at J, with 6 bases between the two ends. CDR3 amino acids: CASSLRGTGELFF. DNA for the CDR3: TGTGCCAGCAGTTTACGGGGTACCGGGGAGCTGTTTTTT.